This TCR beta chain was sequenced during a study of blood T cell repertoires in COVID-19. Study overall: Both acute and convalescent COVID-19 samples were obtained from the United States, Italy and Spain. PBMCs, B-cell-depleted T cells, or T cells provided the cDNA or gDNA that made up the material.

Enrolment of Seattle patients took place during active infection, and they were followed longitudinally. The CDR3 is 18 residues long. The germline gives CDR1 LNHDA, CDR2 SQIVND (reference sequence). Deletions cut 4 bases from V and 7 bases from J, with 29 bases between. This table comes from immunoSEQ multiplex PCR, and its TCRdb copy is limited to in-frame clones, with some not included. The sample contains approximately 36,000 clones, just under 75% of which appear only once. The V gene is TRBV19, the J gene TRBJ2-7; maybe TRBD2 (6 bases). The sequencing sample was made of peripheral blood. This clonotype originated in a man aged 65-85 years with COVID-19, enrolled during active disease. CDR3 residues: CASSTVRQMGTHGGEQYF. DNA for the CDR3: TGTGCCAGTAGTACCGTCCGACAAATGGGGACTCATGGAGGGGAGCAGTACTTC.